One and the same sample provided the 19 T cell receptor beta chains below, sequenced in a study of blood T cell repertoires in COVID-19. Only in-frame clones appear in the TCRdb table, and some are missing; sequencing was by immunoSEQ multiplex PCR. Here the sample spans fewer than 300,000 clones, approximately 83% being singletons. The sequencing input was peripheral blood. These receptors originate from a human donor in a cohort sampled during active COVID-19.

To note about this clone: Other DNA sequences of this sample code for an identical CDR3. The chain recombines TRBV28 with TRBJ2-3, with unresolved D. Deletions cut 5 bases from V and 2 bases from J, with 5 bases between. CDR1 is MDHEN, CDR2 SYDVKM, per germline. This CDR3 spans 12 amino acids. DNA for the CDR3: TGTGCCAGCAGTGGCTCCACAGATACGCAGTATTTT. This sequence encodes CASSGSTDTQYF. Combining the CDR3 with reference TRBV28 and TRBJ2-3 gives the whole variable domain DVKVTQSSRYLVKRTGEKVFLECVQDMDHENMFWYRQDPGLGLRLIYFSYDVKMKEKGDIPEGYSVSREKKERFSLILESASTNQTSMYLCASSGSTDTQYFGPGTRLTVL.

This clone was recorded many times. This sequence joins TRBV7-9 and TRBJ2-6; a possible D gene is TRBD2 (6 bases). Germline CDR1 SEHNR, CDR2 FQNEAQ (reference sequence). The V gene lost 5 bases and the J gene lost 4 bases, with 18 bases spanning the gap. There are 17 residues in the CDR3. The CDR3 region is CASSPKLGEAGANVLTF. The CDR3 DNA sequence: TGTGCCAGCAGCCCAAAATTAGGGGAGGCAGGGGCCAACGTCCTGACTTTC.

The chain combines TRBV10-3 with TRBJ2-1; 7 nucleotides line up with TRBD1. The CDR3 consists of 15 residues. Germline V gives CDR1 ENHRY, CDR2 SYGVKD. J gave up 0 bases and V 8 bases, and 7 bases lay outside the gene matches. CDR3 protein: CAIRETGTSYNEQFF. As DNA, the CDR3 is TGTGCCATCCGAGAGACAGGGACCTCCTACAATGAGCAGTTCTTC.

The rearrangement joins TRBV30 to TRBJ1-4; D may be TRBD1 (5 bases). Germline V lookup: CDR1 GTSNPN, CDR2 SVGIG (reference sequence). V gave up 0 bases and J gave up 8 bases, with 16 bases separating them. This CDR3 comprises 15 residues. The CDR3 is CAWSVLGTTREKLFF. The CDR3 DNA follows: TGTGCCTGGAGTGTACTGGGGACGACTAGGGAAAAACTGTTTTTT.

This clone showed up just a few times. The chain links TRBV7-9 to TRBJ2-2; weak D call: TRBD2 (5 bases). CDR3 length: 15 amino acids. V was pared by 1 base and J by 4 bases, with 10 bases between. The germline gives CDR1 SEHNR, CDR2 FQNEAQ (reference sequence). CDR3 coding DNA: TGTGCCAGCAGCTTAGGAGCGGAACGCACCGGGGAGCTGTTTTTT. As protein: CASSLGAERTGELFF. The full variable domain, with the rest looked up from reference TRBV7-9 and TRBJ2-2, is DTGVSQNPRHKITKRGQNVTFRCDPISEHNRLYWYRQTLGQGPEFLTYFQNEAQLEKSRLLSDRFSAERPKGSFSTLEIQRTEQGDSAMYLCASSLGAERTGELFFGEGSRLTVL.

V usage is TRBV11-3 and J usage is TRBJ2-1; D not resolved. The CDR3 consists of 14 residues. In germline, CDR1 is SGHNT, CDR2 YENEEA. Trimming removed 4 bases from V and 6 bases from J, with 13 bases in between. The chain's CDR3 is CASSSDHASNEQFF. Written as DNA, the CDR3 is TGTGCCAGCAGCTCCGATCATGCTAGCAATGAGCAGTTCTTC.

This clone came up once. The chain is built from TRBV28 and TRBJ2-2, with TRBD2 as a possible D gene (5 bases). Looked up from germline, CDR1 is MDHEN and CDR2 is SYDVKM. The CDR3 consists of 16 residues. V lost 5 bases and J lost 7, with 20 bases in between. The DNA for the CDR3 is TGTGCCAGCAGTCCCTCGAGAGGGTTGAGCGGCGGGGAGCTGTTTTTT. It encodes CASSPSRGLSGGELFF.

This clone has just one count. This sequence joins TRBV5-6 and TRBJ1-6, with D unclear. CDR1 is SGHDT, CDR2 YYEEEE, per germline. V lost 0 bases to trimming and J lost 7 bases, with 11 bases between them. The CDR3 consists of 15 residues. Here the CDR3 DNA reads TGTGCCAGCAGCTTGGATACCAGCGCCAATTCACCCCTCCACTTT. Amino acids: CASSLDTSANSPLHF.

The chain uses TRBV9 and TRBJ2-2; possibly TRBD2 for D (5 bases). The V gene's germline CDR1 is SGDLS and CDR2 YYNGEE. The CDR3 contains 13 residues. V was clipped by 3 bases and J by 4 bases, with 7 bases between them. This chain's CDR3 is CASSGGPTGELFF. CDR3 in DNA: TGTGCCAGCAGCGGCGGGCCCACCGGGGAGCTGTTTTTT.

The rearrangement links TRBV5-4 to TRBJ2-5; a weak D match, TRBD1 (6 bases). Germline V lookup: CDR1 SGHNT, CDR2 YYREEE (reference sequence). V was shortened by 0 bases and J by 2 bases, with 14 bases between the two germline ends. The CDR3 totals 16 residues. This chain's CDR3 is CASSLEIARGQETQYF. In nucleotides, the CDR3 is TGTGCCAGCAGCTTGGAGATTGCGAGGGGGCAAGAGACCCAGTACTTC.

The rearrangement joins TRBV5-4 to TRBJ2-5, with 7 bases identical to TRBD2. The V and J ends lost 4 bases and 4 bases, in that order; junction bases with no gene match: 7. The CDR3 totals 14 residues. CDR1 SGHNT and CDR2 YYREEE come from the germline V gene (reference sequence). CDR3 protein: CASSPWGGGETQYF. The CDR3 DNA is TGTGCCAGCAGCCCCTGGGGGGGTGGAGAGACCCAGTACTTC.

The chain combines TRBV7-2 with TRBJ2-2; possible D gene TRBD1, 6 bases. Looked up from germline, CDR1 is SGHTA and CDR2 is FQGNSA. V lost 5 bases and J lost 7, with 14 bases in between. The CDR3 sequence is 14 residues long. The DNA for the CDR3 is TGTGCCAGCAGCAAAAACAGGGCTGGCGGGGAGCTGTTTTTT. Residues: CASSKNRAGGELFF.

This clone was counted only a few times. This sequence joins TRBV5-1 and TRBJ1-1; 8 bases align to TRBD1. The CDR3 is 14 residues long. V lost 4 bases and J lost 1; bases outside the gene matches: 3. Germline CDR1 is SGHRS and CDR2 is YFSETQ. CDR3 sequence (DNA): TGCGCCAGCAGCACGGGACAGGCGAACACTGAAGCTTTCTTT. Protein: CASSTGQANTEAFF. Combining the CDR3 with reference TRBV5-1 and TRBJ1-1 gives the whole variable domain KAGVTQTPRYLIKTRGQQVTLSCSPISGHRSVSWYQQTPGQGLQFLFEYFSETQRNKGNFPGRFSGRQFSNSRSEMNVSTLELGDSALYLCASSTGQANTEAFFGQGTRLTVV.

The genes are TRBV27 and TRBJ2-7; a possible D gene is TRBD1 (6 bases). Germline lookup yields CDR1 MNHEY and CDR2 SMNVEV (reference sequence). The CDR3 runs 13 residues. Trimming shortened V by 4 bases and J by 5 bases, and 12 bases separated the two germline ends. CDR3 protein: CASSSIGGHEQYF. CDR3 nucleotides: TGTGCCAGCAGTTCCATAGGGGGACACGAGCAGTACTTC.

The chain links TRBV5-1 to TRBJ1-3, with D perhaps matching TRBD1 (6 bases). Deletions cut 4 bases from V and 4 bases from J, with 15 bases between. Germline CDR1 and CDR2: SGHRS and YFSETQ. This CDR3 spans 15 amino acids. CDR3 region: CASSLTTGSGNTIYF. In DNA form, the CDR3 reads TGCGCCAGCAGCCTAACCACAGGGTCAGGAAACACCATATATTTT.

In regard to this clone: Mismatch with germline at one junction end may stem from a read error. V and J are TRBV28 and TRBJ2-7; 8 bases fit TRBD2. Germline CDR1 MDHEN, CDR2 SYDVKM. This CDR3 is built from 13 residues. The CDR3 spells CASSQSWVRREGF. DNA of the CDR3: TGTGCCAGCAGCCAGTCGTGGGTCCGTCGGGAGGGGTTC. Full variable domain (rest looked up from reference TRBV28 and TRBJ2-7): DVKVTQSSRYLVKRTGEKVFLECVQDMDHENMFWYRQDPGLGLRLIYFSYDVKMKEKGDIPEGYSVSREKKERFSLILESASTNQTSMYLCASSQSWVRREGFGPGTRLTVT.

The chain combines TRBV5-1 with TRBJ2-1; 14 bases align to TRBD2. The CDR3 consists of 15 residues. Germline CDR1 and CDR2: SGHRS and YFSETQ. The ends lost 2 bases at V and 15 bases at J; junction bases unmatched: 10. CDR3 DNA: TGCGCCAGCAGCTTAACCGGGACTAGCGGGAGAGACCGGTTCTTC. It codes for CASSLTGTSGRDRFF.

This clone appeared a few times. The genes are TRBV7-9 and TRBJ2-2, with D hard to call. Germline V lookup: CDR1 SEHNR, CDR2 FQNEAQ (reference sequence). This CDR3 has 14 amino acids. Trimming shortened V by 1 base and J by 1 base, and 4 bases separated the two germline ends. CDR3 loop: CASSLDWNTGELFF. The CDR3 DNA reads as TGTGCCAGCAGCTTAGACTGGAACACCGGGGAGCTGTTTTTT.

The chain recombines TRBV27 with TRBJ2-7, with 10 bases lining up with TRBD2. Germline V gene lookup returns CDR1 MNHEY and CDR2 SMNVEV (reference sequence). There are 15 residues in the CDR3. After removal of 2 bases from V and 4 bases from J, the junction contained 5 bases not matched to a gene. The CDR3 loop reads CASSLSGRARYEQYF. The CDR3 nucleotides are TGTGCCAGCAGTTTAAGCGGGAGGGCCCGTTACGAGCAGTACTTC.